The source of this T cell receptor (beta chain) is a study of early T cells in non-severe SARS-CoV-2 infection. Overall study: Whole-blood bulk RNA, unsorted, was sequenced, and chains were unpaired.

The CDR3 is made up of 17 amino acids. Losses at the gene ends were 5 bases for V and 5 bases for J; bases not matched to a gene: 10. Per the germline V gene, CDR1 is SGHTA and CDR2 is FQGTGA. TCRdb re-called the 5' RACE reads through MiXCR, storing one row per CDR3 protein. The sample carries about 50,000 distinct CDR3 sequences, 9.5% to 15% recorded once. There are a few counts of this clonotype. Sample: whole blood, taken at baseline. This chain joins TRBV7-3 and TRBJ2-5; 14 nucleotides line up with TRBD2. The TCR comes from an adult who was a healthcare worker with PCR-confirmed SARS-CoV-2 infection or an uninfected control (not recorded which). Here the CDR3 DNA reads TGTGCCAGCAGCCTGGGGACTAGCGGGGGAGAGCGGGAGACCCAGTACTTC. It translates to CASSLGTSGGERETQYF. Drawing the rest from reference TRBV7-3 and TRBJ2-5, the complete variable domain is GAGVSQTPSNKVTEKGKYVELRCDPISGHTALYWYRQSLGQGPEFLIYFQGTGAADDSGLPNDRFFAVRPEGSVSTLKIQRTERGDSAVYLCASSLGTSGGERETQYFGPGTRLLVL.